A selection of T cell receptor beta chains follows, all from one sample in a study of T cells expressing NK-cell markers. From the 5' RACE reads, TCRdb lists one entry per CDR3 protein and no DNA. This sample's clone table lists about 460,000 distinct CDR3 sequences. The sample comprised blood T cells: a sorted CD56 or NKG2C T cell subset, CD4+ or CD8+ T cells, or bulk PBMC T cells (not recorded which). These receptors came from a woman aged 45-59 years in good health. CDR3s include the opening cysteine and the closing phenylalanine or tryptophan.

j_gene	v_gene	CDR3aa
TRBJ2-7	TRBV15	CATSLGRENYEQYF
TRBJ2-1	TRBV11-3	CASSLQRQGFYNEQFF
TRBJ1-2	TRBV3-1	CASSQGVSLRGYTF
TRBJ2-1	TRBV10-2	CASSEIAGSSYNEQFF
TRBJ2-3	TRBV24-1	CATRPGPSPTQYF
TRBJ1-1	TRBV9	CASSVDPVGYDTEAFF
TRBJ2-7	TRBV12-3/TRBV12-4	CASSPGQGNRNEQYF
TRBJ2-5	TRBV6-2/TRBV6-3	CASSPSGRGLRETQYF
TRBJ2-1	TRBV5-6	CASSALYSGSSYNEQFF
TRBJ2-7	TRBV10-3	CAIRSGLEQYF
TRBJ2-1	TRBV5-1	CASSLEPSVAYNEQFF
TRBJ1-6	TRBV2	CASSEQGQGNSPLHF
TRBJ1-2	TRBV3-1	CASSQVGMGYTF
TRBJ2-7	TRBV18	CASSPSEYEQYF
TRBJ2-2	TRBV4-1	CASSQEGGLSTGELFF
TRBJ2-1	TRBV7-9	CAAEISERRNEQFF
TRBJ1-1	TRBV5-1	CASSLSGGVAFF
TRBJ2-1	TRBV10-3	CAIRGTRHEQFF
TRBJ2-4	TRBV6-5	CASSLGTGTSKYF
TRBJ1-1	TRBV25-1	CASSMETVNTEAFF
TRBJ1-2	TRBV5-6	CASSRGTGYGYTF
TRBJ2-3	TRBV5-6	CASRYCAGGCTDTQYF
TRBJ1-5	TRBV11-2	CASSPGPTSNQPQHF
TRBJ2-2	TRBV7-8	CASSLSTSSTGELFF
TRBJ1-6	TRBV4-1	CASSQDSSHNSPLHF
TRBJ2-7	TRBV5-4	CASSLMASGAYEQYF
TRBJ2-5	TRBV5-1	CASSPGGQWQETQYF
TRBJ1-1	TRBV12-3/TRBV12-4	CASRDRANTEAFF
TRBJ2-5	TRBV11-2	CASSLVPDRVGGQETQYF
TRBJ1-2	TRBV4-2	CASSQDPTYGYTF
TRBJ1-6	TRBV10-3	CAIRGTSNSPLHF
TRBJ2-5	TRBV12-3/TRBV12-4	CASRLAGTETQYF
TRBJ2-3	TRBV29-1	CSVLGHRTDTQYF
TRBJ2-1	TRBV20-1	CSAINSGRSDEQFF
TRBJ1-6	TRBV12-3/TRBV12-4	CASRRTGENSPLHF
TRBJ2-3	TRBV6-1	CASRNLKGLGRGGTQYF
TRBJ1-5	TRBV5-1	CASSLAGIRNQPQHF
TRBJ1-2	TRBV11-3	CASSGTGRGYTF
TRBJ2-2	TRBV5-1	CASSFKGAAGELFF
TRBJ2-2	TRBV5-1	CASRRRTGAQHSNTGELFF
TRBJ2-1	TRBV6-1	CASSLASGTGDNEQFF
TRBJ2-1	TRBV20-1	CSARDPAALRPASGRSNNEQFF